Listed below are T cell receptor beta chains from one sample, sequenced in a study of T cell responses to AZD1222 COVID-19 vaccine. TCRdb's copy holds only in-frame clones and misses some; the assay was immunoSEQ multiplex PCR. The profile shows 120,000 to 150,000 clones, about 93% of them singletons. The starting material was peripheral blood, obtained 28 days after the second AZD1222 dose. These receptors all come from an adult who received the AZD1222 COVID-19 vaccine. CDR3s include the opening cysteine and the closing phenylalanine or tryptophan. A D gene is named only where the DNA matches it firmly. Expanded clones are given a class, and other clones once, few, many or no size at all.

d_gene,j_gene,v_gene,abundance,CDR3aa,CDR3nt
TRBD1,TRBJ1-5,TRBV4-2,.,CASSREDRGEPQHF,TGTGCCAGCAGCCGCGAGGACAGGGGTGAGCCCCAGCATTTT
.,TRBJ2-3,TRBV4-2,.,CASSQALRGTDTQYF,TGTGCCAGCAGCCAAGCTTTGCGGGGCACAGATACGCAGTATTTT
.,TRBJ2-2,TRBV4-3,.,CASSRHNTGELFF,TGCGCCAGCAGCCGCCATAACACCGGGGAGCTGTTTTTT
.,TRBJ1-2,TRBV12-3/TRBV12-4,.,CASSPGERGYTF,TGTGCCAGCAGCCCAGGGGAACGGGGCTACACCTTC
.,TRBJ1-4,TRBV9,.,CASSSQGATNEKLFF,TGTGCCAGCAGCTCACAGGGAGCAACTAATGAAAAACTGTTTTTT
TRBD1,TRBJ1-1,TRBV27,.,CASSLQGGFTEAFF,TGTGCCAGCAGTTTACAGGGGGGATTCACTGAAGCTTTCTTT
.,TRBJ1-5,TRBV7-9,.,CASSHPGNQGQPQHF,TGTGCCAGCAGCCACCCGGGGAACCAAGGTCAGCCCCAGCATTTT
.,TRBJ2-7,TRBV27,.,CASSGTGTVRYEQYF,TGTGCCAGCAGTGGGACCGGGACGGTTCGTTACGAGCAGTACTTC
.,TRBJ1-2,TRBV3-1/TRBV3-2,.,CASSQVGGLPGYTF,TGTGCCAGCAGCCAAGTTGGGGGGTTGCCCGGCTACACCTTC
TRBD1,TRBJ1-5,TRBV19,.,CASRGQGYSNQPQHF,TGTGCCAGTAGGGGACAGGGATATAGCAATCAGCCCCAGCATTTT
.,TRBJ1-6,TRBV7-2,once,CASSPSTRTGNSPLHF,TGTGCCAGCAGCCCCTCGACTAGGACGGGGAATTCACCCCTCCACTTT
.,TRBJ2-7,TRBV19,once,CASSIPRGYEQYF,TGTGCCAGTAGTATCCCTAGAGGGTACGAGCAGTACTTC
.,TRBJ1-6,TRBV18,.,CASSQTGSDSPLHF,TGTGCCAGCTCACAGACCGGGTCTGACTCACCCCTCCACTTT
TRBD1,TRBJ1-1,TRBV3-1/TRBV3-2,.,CASSRTGAGGDLAFF,TGTGCCAGCAGCCGAACAGGGGCGGGAGGGGACTTGGCTTTCTTT
.,TRBJ1-4,TRBV7-2,.,CASSQWEFREKLFF,TGTGCCAGCAGCCAGTGGGAGTTCCGCGAAAAACTGTTTTTT
.,TRBJ2-5,TRBV11-2,.,CASSLARETQYF,TGTGCCAGCAGCTTAGCCAGGGAGACCCAGTACTTC
.,TRBJ2-3,TRBV7-2,few,CASSLVAGRRERGDTQYF,TGTGCCAGCAGCTTAGTGGCGGGGAGGAGGGAGAGAGGAGATACGCAGTATTTT
.,TRBJ1-1,TRBV21-1,.,CASSKGQGGTNTEAFF,TGTGCCAGCAGCAAAGGGCAGGGAGGGACGAACACTGAAGCTTTCTTT
.,TRBJ2-7,TRBV2,.,CASSEPADGYEQYF,TGTGCCAGCAGTGAACCAGCGGACGGCTACGAGCAGTACTTC
.,TRBJ1-2,TRBV2,.,CASRPTGLGYTF,TGTGCCAGCAGACCGACAGGTTTGGGCTACACCTTC
TRBD1,TRBJ2-1,TRBV6-5,.,CASRSGGNEQFF,TGTGCCAGCAGGTCAGGGGGAAATGAGCAGTTCTTC
.,TRBJ1-1,TRBV27,.,CASSLQGQGTEAFF,TGTGCCAGCAGCCTACAGGGCCAGGGCACTGAAGCTTTCTTT
.,TRBJ1-4,TRBV6-5,.,CASREERGTNEKLFF,TGTGCCAGCAGAGAGGAAAGGGGGACTAATGAAAAACTGTTTTTT
.,TRBJ1-3,TRBV6-1,few,CASSERRLSGNTIYF,TGTGCCAGCAGTGAACGCCGGCTCTCTGGAAACACCATATATTTT
.,TRBJ2-4,TRBV29-1,once,CSVEPGAKNIQYF,TGCAGCGTTGAACCAGGAGCCAAAAACATTCAGTACTTC
.,TRBJ1-4,TRBV6-6,.,CASSPTVTNEKLFF,TGTGCCAGCAGTCCGACAGTCACTAATGAAAAACTGTTTTTT
.,TRBJ1-3,TRBV19,.,CASREGHSGNTIYF,TGTGCCAGCCGAGAGGGGCACTCTGGAAACACCATATATTTT
.,TRBJ2-1,TRBV19,.,CASSIGASSYNEQFF,TGTGCCAGTAGTATAGGAGCGAGCTCCTACAATGAGCAGTTCTTC
TRBD2,TRBJ2-7,TRBV11-3,few,CASSSGRSGGRQYF,TGTGCCAGCAGCTCGGGACGAAGCGGGGGACGGCAGTACTTC
.,TRBJ1-6,TRBV28,.,CASSGGKGVGSPLHF,TGTGCCAGCAGTGGGGGCAAAGGTGTCGGTTCACCCCTCCACTTT
TRBD2,TRBJ2-1,TRBV29-1,.,CSAPKGLAGLSSYNEQFF,TGCAGCGCCCCCAAGGGACTAGCGGGCCTAAGCTCCTACAATGAGCAGTTCTTC
.,TRBJ2-2,TRBV7-3,.,CASSLRPDSYTGELFF,TGTGCCAGCAGCTTAAGGCCCGACAGCTACACCGGGGAGCTGTTTTTT
.,TRBJ2-3,TRBV7-3,.,CASSAWGADTQYF,TGTGCCAGCAGTGCCTGGGGTGCAGATACGCAGTATTTT
TRBD1,TRBJ1-1,TRBV5-4,.,CASSSGDRVINTEAFF,TGTGCCAGCAGCTCCGGGGACAGGGTGATAAACACTGAAGCTTTCTTT
.,TRBJ1-4,TRBV7-9,.,CASSYAGSTNEKLFF,TGTGCCAGCAGCTATGCGGGGTCAACTAATGAAAAACTGTTTTTT
.,TRBJ2-1,TRBV19,.,CASSKGGGGQLSNEQFF,TGTGCCAGTAGTAAGGGAGGTGGGGGACAGCTCTCCAATGAGCAGTTCTTC
.,TRBJ1-5,TRBV10-1,.,CASRRAGCTGGSNQPQHF,TGCGCCAGCAGACGAGCGGGTTGTACGGGCGGTAGCAATCAGCCCCAGCATTTT
TRBD2,TRBJ2-1,TRBV4-2,.,CASSPGLAGGAYNEQFF,TGTGCCAGCAGCCCAGGGTTAGCGGGAGGGGCCTACAATGAGCAGTTCTTC
TRBD2,TRBJ2-7,TRBV4-3,.,CASSQMTSPGEQYF,TGCGCCAGCAGCCAGATGACTAGCCCGGGGGAGCAGTACTTC
.,TRBJ2-2,TRBV27,.,CARPNTGELFF,TGTGCCAGGCCGAACACCGGGGAGCTGTTTTTT
.,TRBJ1-2,TRBV3-1/TRBV3-2,.,CASSQKGIQRYGYTF,TGTGCCAGCAGCCAAAAGGGGATCCAGCGCTATGGCTACACCTTC
.,TRBJ2-7,TRBV29-1,.,CSVWVGVEQYF,TGCAGCGTTTGGGTGGGGGTCGAGCAGTACTTC
.,TRBJ2-7,TRBV5-1,.,CASRDSTYEQYF,TGCGCCAGCCGGGACTCGACCTACGAGCAGTACTTC
.,TRBJ1-3,TRBV12-5,.,CASGLDGGAGNTIYF,TGTGCTAGTGGTTTGGACGGGGGCGCTGGAAACACCATATATTTT
TRBD1,TRBJ2-6,TRBV27,.,CATRDRKTPGANVLTF,TGTGCCACAAGGGACAGGAAAACGCCCGGGGCCAACGTCCTGACTTTC